Reported below is one TCR beta chain. Its antigen is still unknown. Using immunoSEQ multiplex PCR, the repertoire was profiled, and TCRdb retains in-frame clones only, with some absent. The table has around 100,000 clones, roughly 87% seen once. These data are taken from a study of graft-versus-host responses after intestinal transplantation. Overall study: Induction with anti-thymocyte globulin, then tacrolimus and steroids for three to four years, was given to all recipients.

General study points: Maximum circulating GvH clone levels tracked with early post-transplant HvG decreases.

Germline V gives CDR1 MGHRA, CDR2 YSYEKL. V was shortened by 6 bases and J by 4 bases, with 18 bases between the two germline ends. The CDR3 contains 16 residues. The chain carries TRBV4-1 and TRBJ2-2, with a weak D call TRBD1 (5 bases). This sequence originates from a human donor who was the organ donor for an intestinal transplant. The sample consisted of unstimulated CD4+ T cells sorted from spleen or lymph node cells, taken before transplant. The CDR3 reads CASSMLGLVGTGELFF. The CDR3 DNA reads TGCGCCAGCAGTATGCTGGGGCTGGTAGGCACCGGGGAGCTGTTTTTT.